The 19 T cell receptor beta chains in this list originate from one sample, sequenced in a study of cytomegalovirus exposure and HLA in healthy donors. The primer mix had 60 Vbeta and 13 Jbeta primers. Data came from immunoSEQ multiplex PCR; TCRdb stores just in-frame clones and leaves some out. Of approximately 200,000 clones listed, 84% were seen once; the top ten hold approximately 0.26%. Sequencing was performed on PBMCs. The receptor set was obtained from a boy between 10 and 17 years old in good health and CMV-seronegative.

J is TRBJ1-2 and V is TRBV25-1; no clear D gene. V lost 7 bases and J lost 7, with 10 bases in between. Germline V gene data show CDR1 as MGHDK and CDR2 as SYGVNS. The CDR3 contains 11 residues. The chain's CDR3 is CASTASGGYTF. The CDR3 region has the DNA TGTGCCAGCACCGCATCGGGTGGCTACACCTTC.

CDR3 nucleotides: TGTGCCAGCAGTACAGTCTCTGGAAACACCATATATTTT. Protein sequence: CASSTVSGNTIYF. This chain links TRBV6-1 with TRBJ1-3; no definite D call. Germline values: CDR1 MNHNS, CDR2 SASEGT. V lost 5 bases, J lost 0 bases, and 5 bases lay in between. The CDR3 totals 13 residues.

The rearrangement joins TRBV30 to TRBJ1-4, with 8 nucleotides matching TRBD1. Trimming cost V 0 bases and J 5 bases; bases outside gene matches: 5. Germline CDR1 reads GTSNPN; CDR2 reads SVGIG (reference sequence). The CDR3 extends over 15 amino acids. The CDR3 DNA is TGTGCCTGGAGTGTCAAGCACAGGGGGAATGAAAAACTGTTTTTT. It translates to CAWSVKHRGNEKLFF.

The rearrangement links TRBV6-5 to TRBJ1-6; D remains unclear. Trimming stripped 0 bases from V and 9 bases from J, with 15 bases between. Germline loops: CDR1 MNHEY, CDR2 SVGAGI. The CDR3 is made up of 16 amino acids. DNA of the CDR3: TGTGCCAGCAGTTACTCAGTCCTCCCCGGGGTTTCACCCCTCCACTTT. Translation gives CASSYSVLPGVSPLHF.

This chain connects TRBV10-3 to TRBJ2-5; TRBD2 matches at 8 bases. The length of the CDR3 is 15 residues. Germline values: CDR1 ENHRY, CDR2 SYGVKD. J gave up 2 bases and V 8 bases, and 10 bases lay outside the gene matches. The CDR3 loop reads CAIGEREWEQETQYF. CDR3 bases: TGTGCCATCGGCGAGCGGGAGTGGGAACAAGAGACCCAGTACTTC.

V usage is TRBV11-2 and J usage is TRBJ2-7; D is possibly TRBD1 (5 bases). The CDR3 spans 15 residues. Trimming took off 5 bases at V and 2 bases at J, with 16 bases between the two ends. CDR1 is SGHAT and CDR2 is FQNNGV in the germline V gene. This chain's CDR3 is CASSQGRGRTYEQYF. The DNA for the CDR3 is TGTGCCAGCAGCCAGGGTAGGGGCAGAACCTACGAGCAGTACTTC.

This chain joins TRBV6-6 and TRBJ1-1; D is unclear. The V end lost 8 bases, the J end lost 6 bases, and 16 bases lay between the germline ends. Germline CDR1 MNHNY, CDR2 SVGAGI (reference sequence). This CDR3 has 13 residues. CDR3 sequence reads: CASGLGRGAEAFF. Written as DNA, the CDR3 is TGTGCCAGCGGACTCGGGAGAGGCGCTGAAGCTTTCTTT.

This clone occurred once. This chain joins TRBV10-3 and TRBJ2-5; D is ambiguous. The V and J ends lost 7 bases and 5 bases respectively, with 8 bases between them. Germline V lookup: CDR1 ENHRY, CDR2 SYGVKD. The CDR3 has 11 residues. The CDR3 is CAIMSRETQYF. The CDR3, as DNA: TGTGCCATCATGAGTCGGGAGACCCAGTACTTC.

The chain links TRBV21-1 to TRBJ2-7; TRBD1 is the table's D call, not checked against the DNA. TRBV21-1 is deemed a pseudogene. The CDR3 contains 15 residues. CDR3 protein: CASSNSKTGFYEQYF. In DNA form, the CDR3 reads TGTGCCAGCAGCAACTCGAAGACAGGGTTCTACGAGCAGTACTTC.

The CDR3 is CASSESGMGLIAKNIQYF. The CDR3 DNA follows: TGTGCCAGCAGTGAATCGGGGATGGGACTAATAGCCAAAAACATTCAGTACTTC. The chain carries TRBV2 and TRBJ2-4; 7 nucleotides line up with TRBD2. CDR3 length equals 18 residues. The germline gives CDR1 SNHLY, CDR2 FYNNEI. Unmatched junction bases numbered 10, after V lost 2 bases and J lost 0 bases.

V usage is TRBV27 and J usage is TRBJ2-5; D is unclear. V was shortened by 1 base and J by 0 bases, with 15 bases between the two germline ends. The CDR3 covers 17 residues. Germline loops: CDR1 MNHEY, CDR2 SMNVEV (reference sequence). Here the CDR3 DNA reads TGTGCCAGCAGTTTATGGGCCCCCACAGAGAACCAAGAGACCCAGTACTTC. Translating gives CASSLWAPTENQETQYF.

V and J are TRBV2 and TRBJ1-5; 9 bases line up with TRBD1. V dropped 5 bases and J dropped 2; count of bases not matched to a gene: 10. Per the germline V gene, CDR1 is SNHLY and CDR2 is FYNNEI. This CDR3 has 17 amino acids. CDR3 DNA: TGTGCCAGCAGTCCGGGACAGGGAATAGGTGGCAATCAGCCCCAGCATTTT. As protein: CASSPGQGIGGNQPQHF.

The CDR3 loop is CASSQGQGAQETQYF. CDR3 nucleotide sequence: TGTGCCAGCAGCCAAGGACAGGGGGCACAAGAGACCCAGTACTTC. The chain recombines TRBV4-2 with TRBJ2-5; 10 bases align to TRBD1. The CDR3 runs to 15 residues. Germline V gene lookup returns CDR1 LGHNA and CDR2 YNFKEQ. V shed 1 base, J shed 2 bases, and the junction held 1 base outside the gene matches.

V is TRBV30 and J is TRBJ1-2; 9 bases align to TRBD1. There are 13 residues in the CDR3. Germline CDR1 reads GTSNPN; CDR2 reads SVGIG (reference sequence). V lost 5 bases, J lost 12 bases, and 13 bases stayed unmatched. CDR3 bases: TGTGCCTGGTCACCGGGACAGGGTTTTATGAACACCTTC. This translates into CAWSPGQGFMNTF. Supplemented by reference TRBV30 and TRBJ1-2, the full variable domain reads SQTIHQWPATLVQPVGSPLSLECTVEGTSNPNLYWYRQAAGRGLQLLFYSVGIGQISSEVPQNLSASRPQDRQFILSSKKLLLSDSGFYLCAWSPGQGFMNTFGSGTRLTVV.

V gene TRBV30 combines with J gene TRBJ1-5, with 9 bases identical to TRBD1. This CDR3 spans 15 amino acids. CDR1 GTSNPN and CDR2 SVGIG come from the germline V gene (reference sequence). V was clipped by 3 bases and J by 4 bases; unmatched bases: 7. The CDR3 region is CAWRIQGAGNQPQHF. CDR3 bases: TGTGCCTGGAGAATACAGGGGGCTGGGAATCAGCCCCAGCATTTT.

This clone was found a few times. The rearrangement links TRBV4-3 to TRBJ1-5, with 7 bases fitting TRBD1. This CDR3 is 14 amino acids long. V shed 2 bases and J 7 bases; nucleotides not matched to a gene: 5. Germline V lookup: CDR1 LGHNA, CDR2 YSLEER. Here the CDR3 DNA reads TGCGCCAGCAGCCAAAACAGGGGTAACCAGCCCCAGCATTTT. The encoded protein is CASSQNRGNQPQHF.

This clone appeared once. The same CDR3 can be traced to other DNA sequences in this sample. This chain links TRBV6-5 with TRBJ2-5; 8 bases match TRBD2. Germline CDR1 is MNHEY and CDR2 is SVGAGI. V lost 0 bases to trimming and J lost 5 bases; unmatched junction nucleotides: 2. The CDR3 runs to 14 residues. The CDR3: CASSYSSGGETQYF. CDR3 nucleotides: TGTGCCAGCAGTTACTCGAGCGGGGGCGAGACCCAGTACTTC.

The rearrangement joins TRBV30 to TRBJ1-4; D possibly corresponds to TRBD1 (6 bases). V lost 3 bases to trimming and J lost 5 bases, with 13 bases between them. This CDR3 comprises 14 residues. CDR1 and CDR2 (germline): GTSNPN, SVGIG (reference sequence). CDR3 amino acids: CAWRPQGLNEKLFF. CDR3 DNA: TGTGCCTGGAGGCCACAGGGTTTAAATGAAAAACTGTTTTTT.

This clone appeared once. This chain links TRBV5-4 with TRBJ2-5; 10 nucleotides agree with TRBD2. In germline, CDR1 is SGHNT, CDR2 YYREEE (reference sequence). CDR3 length equals 16 residues. V lost 1 base, J lost 5 bases, and 8 bases stayed unmatched. The CDR3 DNA reads TGTGCCAGCAGCTTGATAAGCGGGAGGGACGGGGAGACCCAGTACTTC. It yields the protein CASSLISGRDGETQYF.